The T cell receptor beta chain described here comes from a study of blood T cell repertoires in COVID-19. Study details: Sites in the United States, Italy and Spain provided acute and convalescent COVID-19 samples. T cells, B-cell-depleted T cells, or PBMCs supplied cDNA or gDNA.

The data were produced by immunoSEQ multiplex PCR, yet TCRdb's version contains in-frame clones alone and is incomplete. The sample holds roughly 100,000 clones, roughly 87% seen once. Sequenced sample: peripheral blood. The receptor was derived from a man between 18 and 35 years old with COVID-19, enrolled during active disease.

CDR3 nucleotides: TGTGCCAGCAAAAGGGAGACTGCGTCCTACGAGCAGTACTTC. Translation gives CASKRETASYEQYF. The V call is TRBV27, the J call TRBJ2-7, with D maybe TRBD2 (5 bases). The V gene lost 7 bases and the J gene lost 1 base, with 14 bases spanning the gap. There are 14 residues in the CDR3. Germline CDR1 MNHEY, CDR2 SMNVEV (reference sequence).